One and the same sample provided the 8 T cell receptor beta chains below, sequenced in a study of blood T cell repertoires in COVID-19. The assay was immunoSEQ multiplex PCR, and TCRdb's table has in-frame clones only and misses some. This sample has around 250,000 clones, with roughly 89% found just once. The sequencing sample was made of peripheral blood. The receptors stem from a woman aged 40 to 50 who had recovered from COVID-19.

In DNA, the CDR3 is TGTGCCAGCATCCCCTCTTGGGGGGGCCCCGGGGAGCTGTTTTTT. This codes for CASIPSWGGPGELFF. The rearrangement joins TRBV25-1 to TRBJ2-2; maybe TRBD2 (7 bases). V shed 7 bases and J shed 6 bases, with 18 bases lying between them. The CDR3 totals 15 residues. CDR1 is MGHDK, CDR2 SYGVNS, per germline.

This clone was observed a handful of times. The V call is TRBV6-5, the J call TRBJ2-7; D is perhaps TRBD1 (5 bases). Deletions cut 4 bases from V and 4 bases from J, with 11 bases between. CDR1 is MNHEY, CDR2 SVGAGI, per germline. CDR3 size: 13 residues. CDR3 amino acids: CASSSDTRYEQYF. The CDR3 nucleotides read TGTGCCAGCAGTTCGGACACCCGTTACGAGCAGTACTTC.

The rearrangement joins TRBV24-1 to TRBJ2-2; 10 bases fit TRBD1. CDR1 KGHDR and CDR2 SFDVKD come from the germline V gene. V trimming: 4 bases; J trimming: 4 bases; junction bases outside the gene matches: 5. The CDR3 spans 16 residues. The CDR3 loop is CATSEPGTGATGELFF. In nucleotides, the CDR3 is TGTGCCACCAGTGAGCCCGGGACAGGGGCCACCGGGGAGCTGTTTTTT.

The J gene is TRBJ2-1, the V gene TRBV7-9; D call uncertain. V lost 1 base and J lost 9, with 7 bases in between. The CDR3 totals 12 residues. CDR1 and CDR2 from the germline V gene are SEHNR and FQNEAQ (reference sequence). CDR3 DNA: TGTGCCAGCAGCTTAGAGTCAGGTGAGCAGTTCTTC. It encodes CASSLESGEQFF.

This rearrangement joins TRBV18 to TRBJ1-2; TRBD1 is a possible D gene (6 bases). The V and J ends lost 3 bases and 5 bases respectively, with 16 bases between them. Germline lookup yields CDR1 KGHSH and CDR2 LQKENI. The CDR3 has 15 residues. This chain's CDR3 is CASSPVDRQVYGYTF. CDR3 nucleotides: TGTGCCAGCTCACCCGTGGACAGACAAGTTTATGGCTACACCTTC.

The V call is TRBV24-1, the J call TRBJ2-5; 9 bases align to TRBD2. The J segment lost 2 bases and the V segment lost 1 base, leaving 7 bases of the junction unmatched. The CDR3 loop spans 17 amino acids. CDR1 is KGHDR and CDR2 is SFDVKD in the germline V gene. CDR3 coding DNA: TGTGCCACCAGTGATTTCTCCCTCGCGGGAGGGCAAGAGACCCAGTACTTC. The encoded protein is CATSDFSLAGGQETQYF.

The V gene is TRBV3-1 (or the pseudogene TRBV3-2), the J gene TRBJ2-2; 8 bases fit TRBD1. With 0 bases clipped from V and 5 bases from J, the junction kept 11 bases outside the gene matches. Germline CDR1 is LGHDT and CDR2 is YNNKEL (reference sequence). The CDR3 covers 18 residues. The CDR3 loop reads CASSQESGDRGWTGELFF. The CDR3, as DNA: TGTGCCAGCAGCCAAGAGTCGGGTGACAGGGGTTGGACCGGGGAGCTGTTTTTT.

The chain uses TRBV18 and TRBJ2-5, with TRBD1 as a possible D gene (5 bases). This CDR3 region has 15 residues. V lost 4 bases to trimming and J lost 0 bases, with 12 bases between them. Germline V gene sequence: CDR1 KGHSH, CDR2 LQKENI. CDR3 nucleotide sequence: TGTGCCAGCTCACGCATGACAGCGTACCAAGAGACCCAGTACTTC. This sequence encodes CASSRMTAYQETQYF.